The 2 T cell receptor beta chains given below trace back to one sample, sequenced in a study of OX40 agonist ivuxolimab in advanced cancers. The method was immunoSEQ multiplex PCR; TCRdb's version includes in-frame clones alone and lacks a portion of them. The repertoire holds 15,000 to 20,000 clones, with about four fifths as singletons. The material sequenced was CD4+ or CD8+ T cells sorted from blood, taken in a trial of the OX40 agonist ivuxolimab. These receptors were taken from an adult with an advanced solid tumor such as melanoma, head and neck, liver or kidney cancer.

V gene TRBV6-5 combines with J gene TRBJ1-2; D is unresolved. The CDR3 runs to 13 residues. CDR1 and CDR2 from the germline V gene are MNHEY and SVGAGI. Trimming cost V 0 bases and J 5 bases, with 7 bases left between them. CDR3 in DNA: TGTGCCAGCAGTTACTCGCAAGGTTATGGCTACACCTTC. Translating gives CASSYSQGYGYTF.

The chain recombines TRBV7-9 with TRBJ1-1; D unclear. The germline CDR1 and CDR2 sequences are SEHNR and FQNEAQ (reference sequence). V lost 3 bases, J lost 4 bases, and 15 bases lay in between. The length of the CDR3 is 15 residues. CDR3 residues: CASSFPLPPGTEAFF. The CDR3 region has the DNA TGTGCCAGCAGCTTCCCGCTACCACCGGGCACTGAAGCTTTCTTT.